Following are 24 T cell receptor beta chains from one sample sequenced in a study of CD8 T cells in ankylosing spondylitis. MiXCR was run by TCRdb on the 5' RACE reads, yielding one entry per CDR3 protein. The table shows some 180,000 distinct CDR3 sequences, with over 15% occurring only once. The sample taken for sequencing was blood, either unsorted or a sorted T cell fraction (not recorded which). Receptors originate from a male donor aged 5 to 29 with ankylosing spondylitis or in good health (not recorded which).

This clonotype was seen ten or more times. The chain links TRBV20-1 to TRBJ2-3; D possibly corresponds to TRBD2 (5 bases). CDR3 length: 15 residues. V lost 3 bases and J 0 bases, leaving 13 bases between the germline ends. Germline lookup yields CDR1 DFQATT and CDR2 SNEGSKA (reference sequence). CDR3 nucleotides: TGCAGTGCTAGGGAGGCGAGGGCCAGCACAGATACGCAGTATTTT. This encodes CSAREARASTDTQYF.

This clonotype was observed a few times. The chain is built from TRBV29-1 and TRBJ1-1; possibly TRBD1 for D (6 bases). V lost 3 bases and J lost 9, with 14 bases in between. This CDR3 is built from 12 residues. CDR1 SQVTM and CDR2 ANQGSEA come from the germline V gene. The CDR3 reads CSVDTGLSQAFF. CDR3 DNA sequence: TGCAGCGTTGACACAGGGTTGTCTCAAGCTTTCTTT.

The chain recombines TRBV4-3 with TRBJ2-7; D unclear. Trimming took off 4 bases at V and 6 bases at J, with 13 bases between the two ends. Germline loops: CDR1 LGHNA, CDR2 YSLEER. CDR3 length: 13 residues. For the CDR3, the DNA is TGCGCCAGCAGCCCAGCAGGCGGCGTCGAGCAGTACTTC. Translated, it gives CASSPAGGVEQYF.

In its sample, this clonotype was seen many times. J is TRBJ2-7 and V is TRBV7-2, with 9 bases identical to TRBD2. V shed 1 base and J 5 bases; nucleotides not matched to a gene: 0. The CDR3 has 13 amino acids. Germline assignment: CDR1 SGHTA and CDR2 FQGNSA. CDR3: CASSLVAGDEQYF. CDR3 nucleotide sequence: TGTGCCAGCAGCTTAGTAGCGGGGGACGAGCAGTACTTC.

V gene TRBV15 combines with J gene TRBJ2-7; 7 bases fit TRBD1. Germline V gene sequence: CDR1 LNHNV, CDR2 YYDKDF (reference sequence). The CDR3 length is 12 residues. Written as DNA, the CDR3 is TGTGCCACCAGCAGAGAAGGGGGCGAGCAGCACGTC. It codes for CATSREGGEQHV.

This clonotype was detected only once. V and J are TRBV6-1 and TRBJ1-5; tentative D call: TRBD1 (5 bases). The V end lost 11 bases, the J end lost 7 bases, and 21 bases lay between the germline ends. The CDR3 extends over 14 amino acids. Looked up from germline, CDR1 is MNHNS and CDR2 is SASEGT. The CDR3 sequence is CAASSGLGDQPQHF. CDR3 bases: TGTGCCGCGTCGTCGGGTCTTGGGGACCAGCCCCAGCATTTT.

This clonotype occurred many times. The chain has TRBV4-1 and TRBJ2-1, with TRBD1 matching 7 bases. V shed 1 base, J shed 0 bases, and the junction held 0 bases outside the gene matches. CDR1 is MGHRA, CDR2 YSYEKL, per germline. The CDR3 has 15 residues. In DNA, the CDR3 is TGCGCCAGCAGCCAAGGGGACAGCTCCTACAATGAGCAGTTCTTC. Its translation: CASSQGDSSYNEQFF.

The chain couples TRBV12-2 to TRBJ2-7; no check of the table's D call, TRBD2, against the DNA was made. TRBV12-2 counts as a pseudogene. CDR3 length: 18 residues. CDR3 nucleotide sequence: TGTGCAAGTCGCTTACGTCACACCGGGACTAGGATTCCCTACGAGCAGTACGTC. Translated: CASRLRHTGTRIPYEQYV.

This clonotype showed up many times. This rearrangement joins TRBV18 to TRBJ1-1; D might be TRBD1 (5 bases). V lost 3 bases to trimming and J lost 5 bases, with 10 bases between them. The CDR3 extends over 13 amino acids. Germline V CDR1 and CDR2: KGHSH, LQKENI. The CDR3 sequence: CASSPTEGTEAFF. DNA of the CDR3: TGTGCCAGCTCACCGACCGAGGGGACTGAAGCTTTCTTT.

This clonotype was detected many times. The chain employs TRBV12-3 or TRBV12-4 and TRBJ1-3; D gene unclear. The CDR3 has 14 amino acids. The V and J ends lost 5 bases and 1 base respectively, with 9 bases between them. The CDR3 region is CASSPGSSGNTIYF. CDR3 sequence (DNA): TGTGCCAGCAGTCCGGGTTCATCTGGAAACACCATATATTTT.

V gene TRBV14 combines with J gene TRBJ2-2, with 9 bases that match TRBD2. The CDR3 covers 18 residues. CDR1 and CDR2 (germline): SGHDN, FVKESK. J was trimmed by 1 base and V by 4 bases; bases with no gene match: 10. The CDR3 region has the DNA TGTGCCAGCAGCCGGATTAGCGGGAGATGGTGGAACACCGGGGAGCTGTTTTTT. Its protein is CASSRISGRWWNTGELFF. Full variable domain (missing parts from reference TRBV14 and TRBJ2-2): EAGVTQFPSHSVIEKGQTVTLRCDPISGHDNLYWYRRVMGKEIKFLLHFVKESKQDESGMPNNRFLAERTGGTYSTLKVQPAELEDSGVYFCASSRISGRWWNTGELFFGEGSRLTVL.

This clonotype was counted ten times or more. V is TRBV12-3 or TRBV12-4 and J is TRBJ2-7, with 7 bases matching TRBD1. Trimming at V came to 4 bases and at J to 4 bases, leaving 10 bases not matched to a gene. This CDR3 spans 15 amino acids. The CDR3 DNA sequence: TGTGCCAGCAGTTCCCGACAGGGATCACCTTACGAGCAGTACTTC. Translation: CASSSRQGSPYEQYF.

There are many counts of this clonotype. This rearrangement joins TRBV5-1 to TRBJ1-2, with D perhaps TRBD1 (6 bases). V was trimmed by 0 bases and J by 4 bases, leaving 13 bases between them. The CDR3 runs 15 residues. Germline V gives CDR1 SGHRS, CDR2 YFSETQ. CDR3 in DNA: TGCGCCAGCAGCTTGGGGACAGTACAGACCTATGGCTACACCTTC. Translating gives CASSLGTVQTYGYTF.

This clonotype was picked up many times. The chain uses TRBV11-2 and TRBJ2-1, with 9 bases matching TRBD2. Germline V lookup: CDR1 SGHAT, CDR2 FQNNGV. This CDR3 has 18 amino acids. Losses at the gene ends were 7 bases for V and 4 bases for J; bases not matched to a gene: 17. The DNA of the CDR3 is TGTGCCAGCAAGTTTGAGGGAGGAGGGCGGGAGGGGTACAATGAGCAGTTCTTC. Protein: CASKFEGGGREGYNEQFF.

This clonotype was seen repeatedly, ten times or more. CDR3: CATLPTSGYNEQFF. CDR3 coding DNA: TGCGCCACGTTACCGACTAGCGGGTACAATGAGCAGTTCTTC. V gene TRBV10-2 combines with J gene TRBJ2-1, with 10 bases fitting TRBD2. With 10 bases clipped from V and 4 bases from J, the junction kept 7 bases outside the gene matches. Germline values: CDR1 WSHSY, CDR2 SAAADI. The CDR3 covers 14 residues.

A few counts support this clonotype. This sequence joins TRBV4-3 and TRBJ2-1, with 9 bases fitting TRBD2. Germline lookup yields CDR1 LGHNA and CDR2 YSLEER. The CDR3 is made up of 17 amino acids. J was trimmed by 10 bases and V by 0 bases; bases with no gene match: 13. The CDR3 bases are TGCGCCAGCAGCCAAGACCAAGCGGGAGGCCGGTGGGGGGAGCAGTTCTTC. Its translation is CASSQDQAGGRWGEQFF.

CDR3 region: CSARPRGARGPHEQYV. The DNA for the CDR3 is TGCAGTGCTAGACCGCGTGGCGCAAGAGGGCCCCACGAGCAGTACGTC. V gene TRBV20-1 combines with J gene TRBJ2-7; a possible D gene is TRBD2 (5 bases). Germline CDR1 reads DFQATT; CDR2 reads SNEGSKA (reference sequence). Trimming stripped 2 bases from V and 5 bases from J, with 22 bases between. This CDR3 spans 16 amino acids.

The gene calls are TRBV29-1 and TRBJ2-5; weak D call: TRBD2 (6 bases). Trimming took 4 bases from V and 2 from J, leaving 11 bases between them. The CDR3 sequence is 13 residues long. Per germline, CDR1 SQVTM and CDR2 ANQGSEA. Written as DNA, the CDR3 is TGCAGCGTTGCGGGACTCCATCAAGAGACCCAGTACTTC. Translation gives CSVAGLHQETQYF.

This clonotype was recorded at least ten times. The chain recombines TRBV27 with TRBJ2-3; perhaps TRBD1 as D (6 bases). Germline V gene lookup returns CDR1 MNHEY and CDR2 SMNVEV (reference sequence). The V end lost 5 bases, the J end lost 2 bases, and 11 bases lay between the germline ends. The CDR3 spans 14 residues. CDR3 loop: CASSLGTTTDTQYF. Written as DNA, the CDR3 is TGTGCCAGCAGTCTCGGGACAACCACAGATACGCAGTATTTT.

In its sample, this clonotype was seen many times. The chain recombines TRBV5-1 with TRBJ2-5, with D possibly being TRBD1 (6 bases). Germline assignment: CDR1 SGHRS and CDR2 YFSETQ. Trimming took off 4 bases at V and 2 bases at J, with 12 bases between the two ends. The CDR3 totals 14 residues. The CDR3 DNA reads TGCGCCAGCAGCATTGGACAGAATCAAGAGACCCAGTACTTC. Translated: CASSIGQNQETQYF.

This clonotype was seen at least ten times. J is TRBJ2-6 and V is TRBV28, with 9 bases aligning to TRBD2. This CDR3 has 17 amino acids. From germline, CDR1 is MDHEN and CDR2 SYDVKM. The ends lost 4 bases at V and 0 bases at J; junction bases unmatched: 4. For the CDR3, the DNA is TGTGCCAGCAGTTGGGCTAGCGGGGTCTCTGGGGCCAACGTCCTGACTTTC. This sequence encodes CASSWASGVSGANVLTF.

This chain joins TRBV27 and TRBJ2-1; 7 nucleotides align to TRBD1. The CDR3 consists of 17 residues. The junction had 10 bases not matched to a gene; V was cut back by 1 base and J by 4 bases. The V gene's germline CDR1 is MNHEY and CDR2 SMNVEV (reference sequence). This CDR3 is CASSLLGQITPYNEQFF. The CDR3, as DNA: TGTGCCAGCAGTTTATTGGGACAGATTACCCCTTACAATGAGCAGTTCTTC.

This clonotype was detected ten times or more. The genes are TRBV20-1 and TRBJ2-5; D is ambiguous. This CDR3 has 14 residues. V lost 0 bases and J 3 bases, leaving 11 bases between the germline ends. Germline lookup yields CDR1 DFQATT and CDR2 SNEGSKA (reference sequence). The CDR3 here is CSAREGRLKETQYF. The CDR3 DNA is TGCAGTGCTAGAGAAGGACGGCTCAAAGAGACCCAGTACTTC.

This clonotype was found many times. The rearrangement links TRBV7-9 to TRBJ2-3, with D tentatively TRBD1 or TRBD2 (5 bases each). Germline V gene data show CDR1 as SEHNR and CDR2 as FQNEAQ (reference sequence). The CDR3 has 16 residues. V was cut by 5 bases and J by 0 bases, with 15 bases left in between. The CDR3 DNA follows: TGTGCCAGCAGCATCATGGCCCGGGACAGCACAGATACGCAGTATTTT. Protein sequence: CASSIMARDSTDTQYF.